This note documents a single T cell receptor (beta chain) sequence. This CDR3 comprises 15 residues. The ends lost 6 bases at V and 2 bases at J; junction bases unmatched: 3. Germline CDR1 MNHEY, CDR2 SVGAGI. These data originate in a study of T cell changes during pregnancy in multiple sclerosis. Sequenced by immunoSEQ multiplex PCR; TCRdb stores in-frame clones only, minus some. This sample has more than 20,000 clones, with around four fifths found just once. This rearrangement joins TRBV6-5 to TRBJ2-6, with 8 bases lining up with TRBD1. The source is a female donor in good health, enrolled as a control in a pregnancy study. The sequencing here drew on CD8+ T cells from peripheral blood mononuclear cells, taken in the first trimester of pregnancy. DNA of the CDR3: TGTGCCAGCAGACAGGGGGAGGCTGGGGCCAACGTCCTGACTTTC. It yields the protein CASRQGEAGANVLTF.